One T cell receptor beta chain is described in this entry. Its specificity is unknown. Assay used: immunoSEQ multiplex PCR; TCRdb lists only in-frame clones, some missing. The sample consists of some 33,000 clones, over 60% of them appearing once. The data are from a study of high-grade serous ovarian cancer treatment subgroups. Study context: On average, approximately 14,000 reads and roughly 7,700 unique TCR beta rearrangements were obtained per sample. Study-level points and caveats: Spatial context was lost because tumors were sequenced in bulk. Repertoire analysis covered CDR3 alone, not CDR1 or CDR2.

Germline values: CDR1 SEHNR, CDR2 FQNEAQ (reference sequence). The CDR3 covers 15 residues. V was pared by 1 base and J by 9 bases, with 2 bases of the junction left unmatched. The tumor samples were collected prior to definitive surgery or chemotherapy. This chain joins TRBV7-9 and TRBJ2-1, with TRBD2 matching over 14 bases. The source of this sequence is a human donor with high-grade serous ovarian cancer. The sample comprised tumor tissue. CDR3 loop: CASSLETSGRVEQFF. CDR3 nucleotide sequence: TGTGCCAGCAGCTTAGAGACTAGCGGGAGGGTTGAGCAGTTCTTC.